The 15 T cell receptor beta chains in this list originate from one sample, sequenced in a study of blood T cell repertoires in COVID-19. Here immunoSEQ multiplex PCR was the method, and the copy in TCRdb shows in-frame clones only, minus some. Counted here are 150,000 to 200,000 clones, roughly 76% occurring once; the ten biggest clones make up around 10%. Material for sequencing was peripheral blood. Receptor source: a woman aged 40 to 49 with COVID-19, enrolled during active disease.

The V and J genes are TRBV24-1 and TRBJ2-3; the match to TRBD1 covers 10 bases. This CDR3 spans 13 amino acids. Germline-derived CDR1 and CDR2 are KGHDR and SFDVKD. J lost 9 bases, V lost 3 bases, and 2 bases had no gene match. The CDR3 nucleotides are TGTGCCACCAGTGATATGACAGGGGGCACGCAGTATTTT. The encoded protein is CATSDMTGGTQYF.

The V call is TRBV6-6, the J call TRBJ1-3; 7 nucleotides line up with TRBD1. J was trimmed by 4 bases and V by 5 bases; bases with no gene match: 8. Per germline, CDR1 MNHNY and CDR2 SVGAGI (reference sequence). The length of the CDR3 is 15 residues. The CDR3 nucleotides read TGTGCCAGCAGTGGAGAGACAGGGAACGGAAACACCATATATTTT. This codes for CASSGETGNGNTIYF.

The chain links TRBV7-2 to TRBJ2-3, with a weak D call TRBD2 (5 bases). Trimming removed 5 bases at V and 14 bases at J, with 17 bases between. The CDR3 consists of 12 residues. CDR1 is SGHTA and CDR2 is FQGNSA in the germline V gene. The DNA for the CDR3 is TGTGCCAGCAGCCCTCGGCGGGCGTCCGGGTATTTT. Translation: CASSPRRASGYF.

The chain links TRBV7-2 to TRBJ2-7, with unresolved D. There are 12 residues in the CDR3. CDR1 and CDR2 (germline): SGHTA, FQGNSA. Trimming removed 5 bases from V and 2 bases from J, with 7 bases in between. Here the CDR3 reads CASSHDTYEQYF. The CDR3 nucleotides read TGTGCCAGCAGCCATGACACCTACGAGCAGTACTTC.

This chain joins TRBV20-1 and TRBJ1-4, with TRBD1 matching over 8 bases. CDR3 length: 14 amino acids. Trimming took 3 bases from V and 8 from J; bases not matched to a gene: 8. Germline V gene lookup returns CDR1 DFQATT and CDR2 SNEGSKA (reference sequence). The CDR3 DNA reads as TGCAGTGCTAGTGTTCAGGGGGCGGGGGAAAAACTGTTTTTT. It codes for CSASVQGAGEKLFF.

V gene TRBV5-1 combines with J gene TRBJ2-7, with TRBD2 as a possible D gene (5 bases). Trimming pared 0 bases from V and 2 bases from J, leaving 12 bases between. CDR1 and CDR2 (germline): SGHRS, YFSETQ. The CDR3 has 15 amino acids. CDR3 bases: TGCGCCAGCAGCTTGGGAGGGAACCCTACCTACGAGCAGTACTTC. It codes for CASSLGGNPTYEQYF.

The chain carries TRBV21-1 and TRBJ1-4; the table's D gene call, TRBD1, was not cross checked with the DNA. TRBV21-1 has pseudogene status. The length of the CDR3 is 18 residues. CDR3 residues: CASSKGHGTDATNEKLFF. CDR3 coding DNA: TGTGCCAGCAGCAAAGGCCACGGGACAGATGCAACTAATGAAAAACTGTTTTTT.

The J gene is TRBJ2-3, the V gene TRBV30, with TRBD2 matching 9 bases. Germline CDR1 reads GTSNPN; CDR2 reads SVGIG (reference sequence). CDR3 length: 16 residues. With V trimmed by 4 bases and J by 2 bases, 10 bases remained unmatched. The CDR3 DNA follows: TGTGCCTGGATTAGGATTAGCGGGGGACTCACAGATACGCAGTATTTT. Translation: CAWIRISGGLTDTQYF.

The chain is built from TRBV7-8 and TRBJ2-7; D is unclear. The germline gives CDR1 SGHVS, CDR2 FQNEAQ. Trimming pared 5 bases from V and 5 bases from J, leaving 22 bases between. The CDR3 loop spans 16 amino acids. CDR3 sequence reads: CASSHRPSVSRDEQYF. Here the CDR3 DNA reads TGTGCCAGCAGCCACCGACCCTCGGTTTCTCGGGACGAGCAGTACTTC. Drawing the rest from reference TRBV7-8 and TRBJ2-7, the complete variable domain is GAGVSQSPRYKVAKRGQDVALRCDPISGHVSLFWYQQALGQGPEFLTYFQNEAQLDKSGLPSDRFFAERPEGSVSTLKIQRTQQEDSAVYLCASSHRPSVSRDEQYFGPGTRLTVT.

V usage is TRBV21-1 and J usage is TRBJ2-5; TRBD2, the table's D call, was not compared with the DNA. TRBV21-1 is reported as a pseudogene. The CDR3 covers 16 residues. CDR3 amino acids: CASSPRQSLAEETQYF. As DNA, the CDR3 is TGTGCCAGCAGCCCACGCCAGAGCCTAGCGGAAGAGACCCAGTACTTC.

V is TRBV4-2 and J is TRBJ1-4, with D possibly TRBD1 on 5 matching bases. The CDR3 runs 18 residues. The ends were cut back, 1 base at V and 2 bases at J, with 17 bases in the middle. Germline CDR1 LGHNA, CDR2 YNFKEQ. The CDR3 loop reads CASSQVRGFQTTNEKLFF. The CDR3 bases are TGTGCCAGCAGCCAAGTAAGGGGCTTTCAGACTACTAATGAAAAACTGTTTTTT.

The rearrangement links TRBV28 to TRBJ2-1, with 9 bases lining up with TRBD2. Germline CDR1 MDHEN, CDR2 SYDVKM. This CDR3 is 16 amino acids long. The ends lost 4 bases at V and 8 bases at J; junction bases unmatched: 12. The CDR3, as DNA: TGTGCCAGCAGTTCCCTCGGAGTAGCGGGGGCTTATGAGCAGTTCTTC. This encodes CASSSLGVAGAYEQFF.

The gene calls are TRBV28 and TRBJ1-6; D is unresolved. The germline CDR1 and CDR2 sequences are MDHEN and SYDVKM. The CDR3 has 13 residues. V lost 10 bases to trimming and J lost 10 bases, with 17 bases between them. CDR3: CATLRGLNSPLHF. CDR3 in DNA: TGTGCCACCCTTAGAGGCCTCAACTCACCCCTCCACTTT.

This clone is a singleton in its sample. The chain has TRBV27 and TRBJ2-7, with 7 bases that match TRBD1. After removal of 6 bases from V and 3 bases from J, the junction contained 8 bases not matched to a gene. This CDR3 comprises 14 residues. Germline V CDR1 and CDR2: MNHEY, SMNVEV (reference sequence). This CDR3 reads CASSVQGVLYEQYF. The CDR3 coding sequence is TGTGCCAGCAGCGTCCAGGGGGTCCTCTACGAGCAGTACTTC.

This clone was counted a single time. The chain employs TRBV6-6 and TRBJ1-4, with 8 bases fitting TRBD1. The V gene end was trimmed by 6 bases and the J gene end by 0 bases; junction bases not matched to a gene: 15. Per the germline V gene, CDR1 is MNHNY and CDR2 is SVGAGI (reference sequence). The CDR3 is 19 amino acids. The DNA for the CDR3 is TGTGCCAGCAGCCGAGGGACAGGCAGCCTCCAGGCAACTAATGAAAAACTGTTTTTT. This translates into CASSRGTGSLQATNEKLFF.